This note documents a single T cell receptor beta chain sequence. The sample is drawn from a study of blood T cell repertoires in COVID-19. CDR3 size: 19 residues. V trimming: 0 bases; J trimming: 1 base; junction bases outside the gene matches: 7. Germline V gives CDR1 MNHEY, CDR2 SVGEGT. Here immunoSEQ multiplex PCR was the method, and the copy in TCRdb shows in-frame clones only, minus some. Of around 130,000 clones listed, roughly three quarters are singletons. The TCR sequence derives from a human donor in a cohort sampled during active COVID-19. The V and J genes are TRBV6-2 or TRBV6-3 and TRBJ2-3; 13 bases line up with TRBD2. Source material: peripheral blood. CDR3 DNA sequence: TGTGCCAGCAGTTACTCGACTAGCGGGAGGTTGTGGGGCACAGATACGCAGTATTTT. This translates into CASSYSTSGRLWGTDTQYF.